The 21 T cell receptor beta chains below all came from one sample that was sequenced in a study of T cell repertoires in cytomegalovirus infection (dated 2019 in TCRdb). TCRdb shows the sequencer as Illumina HiSeq 1500. TCRdb cleaned the public reads at Q25 with fastp, built clones with MiXCR and kept in-frame beta chains. Each record represents a unique CDR3 protein, reported with the most common genes and DNA among its rows. Present in this sample are about 920,000 distinct CDR3 sequences, around 32% of which were seen just once. The top ten hold over 13% of the sample. Antigen specificity for these receptors is unknown. According to the study, the label for this sample's treatment or condition signals: in vitro stimulation with specific CMV peptide epitopes to enrich CMV-specific T cells. The starting material was cultured CD8+ T cells from PBMCs, obtained from culture after CMV antigen stimulation. Receptors were obtained from a human donor in good health (CMV status not recorded). Some clones in this sample may be carry-over from other donors' samples.

Only a few counts were recorded for this clonotype. V is TRBV7-9 and J is TRBJ2-3; D may correspond to TRBD1 or TRBD2 (5 bases each). This CDR3 has 13 amino acids. Germline V gene lookup returns CDR1 SEHNR and CDR2 FQNEAQ (reference sequence). Trimming stripped 5 bases from V and 6 bases from J, with 12 bases between. CDR3 protein: CASSPARGDTQYF. In nucleotides, the CDR3 is TGTGCCAGCAGCCCCGCCCGGGGCGATACGCAGTATTTT.

In its sample, this clonotype was seen a few times. This chain links TRBV20-1 with TRBJ1-6; D is unresolved. Germline-derived CDR1 and CDR2 are DFQATT and SNEGSKA (reference sequence). Trimming cost V 3 bases and J 0 bases, with 9 bases left between them. The CDR3 is 15 amino acids. As DNA, the CDR3 is TGCAGTGCTAGTCTTCCTCGCTCCTATAATTCACCCCTCCACTTT. This encodes CSASLPRSYNSPLHF.

The rearrangement uses TRBV6-6 and TRBJ1-5; unclear D gene. The CDR3 spans 11 residues. Trimming removed 6 bases at V and 3 bases at J, with 3 bases between. CDR1 and CDR2 from the germline V gene are MNHNY and SVGAGI (reference sequence). The CDR3 loop reads CASRHNQPQHF. CDR3 DNA sequence: TGTGCCAGCAGACACAATCAGCCCCAGCATTTT.

This clonotype was observed a handful of times. The chain recombines TRBV6-1 with TRBJ2-1; possible D gene TRBD2, 6 bases. This CDR3 has 13 residues. V lost 5 bases and J lost 6, with 11 bases in between. Germline CDR1 and CDR2: MNHNS and SASEGT. The CDR3 loop is CASSSGLTNEQFF. The CDR3 DNA sequence: TGTGCCAGCAGTTCTGGACTAACCAATGAGCAGTTCTTC.

This clonotype was seen repeatedly, ten times or more. The chain joins TRBV12-3 or TRBV12-4 to TRBJ2-5; 9 bases map to TRBD1. The CDR3 spans 13 residues. V was pared by 6 bases and J by 5 bases, with 4 bases of the junction left unmatched. The CDR3 bases are TGTGCCAGCAGCCGACAGGGGGGGGAGACCCAGTACTTC. This encodes CASSRQGGETQYF.

The CDR3 spells CASSQDIGGYYEQFF. The CDR3 DNA is TGTGCCAGCAGCCAAGATATTGGCGGGTACTATGAGCAGTTCTTC. V and J are TRBV4-2 and TRBJ2-1; maybe TRBD2 (5 bases). The V and J ends lost 0 bases and 8 bases respectively, with 14 bases between them. Germline CDR1 LGHNA, CDR2 YNFKEQ. CDR3 length: 15 amino acids.

The CDR3 sequence is CAIGTSGGTDTQYF. The CDR3 DNA is TGTGCCATCGGGACTAGCGGGGGCACAGATACGCAGTATTTT. The V and J genes are TRBV10-3 and TRBJ2-3; 13 positions agree with TRBD2. V dropped 8 bases and J dropped 1; count of bases not matched to a gene: 0. CDR3 size: 14 residues. The germline CDR1 and CDR2 sequences are ENHRY and SYGVKD.

The gene calls are TRBV4-2 and TRBJ1-1; no definite D call. Per the germline V gene, CDR1 is LGHNA and CDR2 is YNFKEQ. This CDR3 spans 15 amino acids. V gave up 0 bases and J gave up 2 bases, with 10 bases separating them. DNA for the CDR3: TGTGCCAGCAGCCAAGAAGTAGGCTTTAACACTGAAGCTTTCTTT. It codes for CASSQEVGFNTEAFF.

This clonotype was counted many times. The chain has TRBV6-6 and TRBJ1-1; D call uncertain. Trimming left V 0 bases short and J 0 bases short, with 8 bases between. There are 15 residues in the CDR3. Germline V gene lookup returns CDR1 MNHNY and CDR2 SVGAGI (reference sequence). The CDR3 region has the DNA TGTGCCAGCAGTTACTCGACGGTTATGAACACTGAAGCTTTCTTT. It specifies CASSYSTVMNTEAFF.

The chain is built from TRBV29-1 and TRBJ1-1; no clear D gene. Trimming cost V 3 bases and J 0 bases, with 5 bases left between them. The germline gives CDR1 SQVTM, CDR2 ANQGSEA. This CDR3 is built from 12 residues. The CDR3 loop is CSVDLMNTEAFF. The CDR3 coding sequence is TGCAGCGTTGATTTGATGAACACTGAAGCTTTCTTT.

This clonotype has just a few counts. This chain joins TRBV6-2 or TRBV6-3 and TRBJ2-3, with 12 bases fitting TRBD2. Germline loops: CDR1 MNHEY, CDR2 SVGEGT. V was clipped by 7 bases and J by 5 bases; unmatched bases: 7. The CDR3 has 15 amino acids. The CDR3 spells CASKPSGGAEDTQYF. The CDR3 DNA sequence: TGTGCCAGCAAACCTAGCGGGGGGGCAGAAGATACGCAGTATTTT.

V usage is TRBV25-1 and J usage is TRBJ1-4; D is unresolved. Trimming stripped 5 bases from V and 5 bases from J, with 15 bases between. Germline assignment: CDR1 MGHDK and CDR2 SYGVNS. The CDR3 totals 15 residues. Here the CDR3 reads CASSLRVLANEKLFF. In nucleotides, the CDR3 is TGTGCCAGCAGTCTCCGGGTACTAGCAAATGAAAAACTGTTTTTT.

In its sample, this clonotype was seen many times. V and J are TRBV7-2 and TRBJ2-7; 9 positions agree with TRBD1. In germline, CDR1 is SGHTA, CDR2 FQGNSA. The ends lost 0 bases at V and 4 bases at J; junction bases unmatched: 22. The CDR3 spans 21 residues. The DNA of the CDR3 is TGTGCCAGCAGCTTAGCGGGTTCAGGGACAGGGCCTCCAATCAATGAATACGAGCAGTACTTC. Translating gives CASSLAGSGTGPPINEYEQYF.

The rearrangement joins TRBV7-9 to TRBJ2-7; 8 bases map to TRBD1. This CDR3 region has 14 residues. Germline V gene lookup returns CDR1 SEHNR and CDR2 FQNEAQ (reference sequence). The junction had 7 bases not matched to a gene; V was cut back by 2 bases and J by 7 bases. The CDR3: CASSLTGQGAEQYV. The CDR3 nucleotides are TGTGCCAGCAGCTTAACCGGACAGGGTGCGGAGCAGTACGTC.

Only one count was recorded for this clonotype. The chain recombines TRBV4-1 with TRBJ1-1; 12 bases line up with TRBD1. Per germline, CDR1 MGHRA and CDR2 YSYEKL. Trimming at V came to 2 bases and at J to 6 bases, leaving 10 bases not matched to a gene. The CDR3 totals 17 residues. CDR3 bases: TGCGCCAGCAGCCAATTACCGGGACAGGGGGCAATCGCTGAAGCTTTCTTT. Translating gives CASSQLPGQGAIAEAFF.

V is TRBV7-2 and J is TRBJ1-1; no clear D gene. The V and J ends lost 2 bases and 7 bases respectively, with 8 bases between them. Germline loops: CDR1 SGHTA, CDR2 FQGNSA. CDR3 length: 12 residues. Written as DNA, the CDR3 is TGTGCCAGCAGCTTAAAGTACGGTGAAGCTTTCTTT. The encoded protein is CASSLKYGEAFF.

Only one count was recorded for this clonotype. V is TRBV6-2 or TRBV6-3 and J is TRBJ2-1; TRBD2 might be the D (6 bases). This CDR3 region has 13 residues. The ends were cut back, 6 bases at V and 5 bases at J, with 11 bases in the middle. Germline V gene sequence: CDR1 MNHEY, CDR2 SVGEGT. Here the CDR3 reads CASSWDFDNEQFF. The CDR3 DNA reads TGTGCCAGCAGCTGGGACTTCGACAATGAGCAGTTCTTC.

The V call is TRBV24-1, the J call TRBJ2-1; weak D call: TRBD1 (5 bases). The V end lost 3 bases, the J end lost 0 bases, and 11 bases lay between the germline ends. Germline lookup yields CDR1 KGHDR and CDR2 SFDVKD. The CDR3 loop spans 16 amino acids. The CDR3 DNA follows: TGTGCCACCAGTGATGAAGACAGTAGCTCCTACAATGAGCAGTTCTTC. It codes for CATSDEDSSSYNEQFF.

There are a few counts of this clonotype. This rearrangement joins TRBV5-5 to TRBJ1-2; 9 positions agree with TRBD1. Trimming took 1 base from V and 8 from J; bases not matched to a gene: 18. Germline V gene sequence: CDR1 SGHKS, CDR2 YYEKEE (reference sequence). This CDR3 region has 18 residues. The DNA of the CDR3 is TGTGCCAGCAGCTTGCTACCGGGACAGGGTACGGCTCTATCCGGCTACACCTTC. It encodes CASSLLPGQGTALSGYTF.

There are a few counts of this clonotype. V usage is TRBV7-9 and J usage is TRBJ1-1; 8 bases align to TRBD1. V lost 7 bases, J lost 7 bases, and 14 bases stayed unmatched. Germline loops: CDR1 SEHNR, CDR2 FQNEAQ (reference sequence). The CDR3 runs to 15 residues. The CDR3 spells CASTPEGQGRDEAFF. DNA for the CDR3: TGTGCCAGCACGCCTGAAGGACAGGGCCGGGATGAAGCTTTCTTT. The variable domain in full, with the rest retrieved from reference TRBV7-9 and TRBJ1-1, is DTGVSQNPRHKITKRGQNVTFRCDPISEHNRLYWYRQTLGQGPEFLTYFQNEAQLEKSRLLSDRFSAERPKGSFSTLEIQRTEQGDSAMYLCASTPEGQGRDEAFFGQGTRLTVV.

This clonotype was observed a few times. The chain has TRBV5-1 and TRBJ1-5; D gene unclear. The CDR3 covers 16 residues. V dropped 2 bases and J dropped 0 bases, with 12 bases sitting between them. The germline V gene has CDR1 SGHRS and CDR2 YFSETQ. The CDR3 DNA follows: TGCGCCAGCAGCTTAGGTTGGGGAAATAGCAATCAGCCCCAGCATTTT. It is translated as CASSLGWGNSNQPQHF.